These T cell receptor beta chains were read from a single sample in a study of T-cell memory formation after mild COVID-19. TCRdb independently ran MiXCR on the 5' RACE reads; one entry per CDR3 protein. Of roughly 68,000 distinct CDR3 sequences in the sample, around 17% were seen once. The material sequenced was PBMCs or a T cell subset sorted from them (not recorded which). The source is an adult woman who had mild COVID-19 (a few samples of this study predate the infection). Cell type and time point are not known. The CDR3 runs from the conserved cysteine through the conserved F or W. The order of the fields is J gene, CDR3 length, V gene, CDR3 protein.

J gene: TRBJ2-3; CDR3 length: 15; V gene: TRBV5-1; CDR3 protein: CASSALQDSADTQYF
J gene: TRBJ1-1; CDR3 length: 14; V gene: TRBV4-1; CDR3 protein: CASSRTGLNTEAFF
J gene: TRBJ2-1; CDR3 length: 16; V gene: TRBV7-6; CDR3 protein: CASSLGAGRPYNEQFF
J gene: TRBJ2-7; CDR3 length: 16; V gene: TRBV7-6; CDR3 protein: CASSLGGGRGGSEQYF
J gene: TRBJ2-1; CDR3 length: 20; V gene: TRBV14; CDR3 protein: CASSPPSFIRGRSSYNEQFF
J gene: TRBJ2-3; CDR3 length: 14; V gene: TRBV7-9; CDR3 protein: CASSSQRGTDTQYF
J gene: TRBJ2-7; CDR3 length: 15; V gene: TRBV15; CDR3 protein: CATSSESGDSYEQYF
J gene: TRBJ1-1; CDR3 length: 16; V gene: TRBV6-5; CDR3 protein: CASSYSTGAGNTEAFF
J gene: TRBJ2-7; CDR3 length: 14; V gene: TRBV5-1; CDR3 protein: CASSLSPGAYEQYF
J gene: TRBJ2-1; CDR3 length: 14; V gene: TRBV6-5; CDR3 protein: CASSTDSSGNEQFF
J gene: TRBJ1-2; CDR3 length: 12; V gene: TRBV12-3/TRBV12-4; CDR3 protein: CASSPKSYGYTF
J gene: TRBJ2-2; CDR3 length: 12; V gene: TRBV11-2; CDR3 protein: CASSLDVGELFF
J gene: TRBJ1-1; CDR3 length: 12; V gene: TRBV29-1; CDR3 protein: CSVTGADTEAFF
J gene: TRBJ2-1; CDR3 length: 14; V gene: TRBV12-3/TRBV12-4; CDR3 protein: CASSTQGSYNEQFF